This T cell receptor beta chain was identified during a study of T cell clonotyping in hematopoietic cell transplantation. Data came from immunoSEQ multiplex PCR; TCRdb stores just in-frame clones and leaves some out. The table has 5,400 or so clones, approximately 30% seen once. This clone was seen once. Its cognate antigen is unknown. Germline V gene lookup returns CDR1 GTSNPN and CDR2 SVGIG (reference sequence). Trimming removed 3 bases from V and 6 bases from J, with 9 bases in between. This CDR3 comprises 13 residues. Time point here: recipient sample about 28 days before transplant, after cytoreduction. General study findings and limits: Recipient TCR diversity dropped after transplant; expanded clonotypes rose from day 30 to 180. Few recipient clonotypes overlapped donors; over 95% were de novo at given depth. No sorting was done, leaving CD4 and CD8 contributions mixed.

This sequence joins TRBV30 and TRBJ1-6; D gene uncertain. The receptor comes from a man aged 45 to 65 with myelofibrosis. Some clones in this sample may be carry-over from other donors' samples. Sequencing was performed on peripheral blood mononuclear cells, taken before stem cell transplant. CDR3 region: CAWRGVSNSPLHF. DNA of the CDR3: TGTGCCTGGAGGGGAGTCTCTAATTCACCCCTCCACTTT.